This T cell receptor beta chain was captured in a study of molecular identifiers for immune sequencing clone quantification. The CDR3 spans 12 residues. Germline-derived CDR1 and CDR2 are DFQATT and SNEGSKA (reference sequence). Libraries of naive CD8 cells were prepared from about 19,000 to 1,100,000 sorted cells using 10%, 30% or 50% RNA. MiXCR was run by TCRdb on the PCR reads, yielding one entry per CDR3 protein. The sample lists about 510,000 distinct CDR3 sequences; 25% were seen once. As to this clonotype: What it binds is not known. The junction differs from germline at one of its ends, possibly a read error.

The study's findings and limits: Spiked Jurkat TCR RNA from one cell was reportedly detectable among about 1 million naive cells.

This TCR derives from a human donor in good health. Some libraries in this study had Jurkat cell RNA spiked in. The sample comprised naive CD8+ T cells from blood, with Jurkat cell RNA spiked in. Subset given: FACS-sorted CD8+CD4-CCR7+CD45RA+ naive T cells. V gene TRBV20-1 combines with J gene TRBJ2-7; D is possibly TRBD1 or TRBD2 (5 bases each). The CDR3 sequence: CSAWDGAYEQHF. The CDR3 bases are TGCAGTGCGTGGGACGGGGCCTACGAGCAGCACTTC.